The sequence of this T cell receptor (beta chain) was determined in a study of somatic mutations in cytotoxic T cells in rheumatoid arthritis. General observations from the study: Significant differences in CD8+ T-cell clonality were not found between rheumatoid arthritis patients and healthy controls (age-matched). The top CD8+ clone topped 20% of CD8+ cells in about an eighth of the 65 patients.

Points on this clone: Its antigen remains unidentified.

With 5 bases removed from V and 6 bases from J, the gap between germline ends came to 24 bases. The germline CDR1 and CDR2 sequences are SGHVS and FNYEAQ. The CDR3 has 17 amino acids. Profiled with immunoSEQ multiplex PCR; TCRdb holds only in-frame clones, not every one. The table lists some 40,000 clones, more than 80% of them singletons. V is TRBV7-6 and J is TRBJ2-3; D ambiguous. The clonotype was recovered from a man between 40 and 49 years old in good health. The sample consisted of CD8+ T cells sorted from blood. The CDR3 spells CASSRWVVGAGLDTQYF. In DNA, the CDR3 is TGTGCCAGCAGCCGATGGGTGGTCGGAGCCGGCTTGGATACGCAGTATTTT.